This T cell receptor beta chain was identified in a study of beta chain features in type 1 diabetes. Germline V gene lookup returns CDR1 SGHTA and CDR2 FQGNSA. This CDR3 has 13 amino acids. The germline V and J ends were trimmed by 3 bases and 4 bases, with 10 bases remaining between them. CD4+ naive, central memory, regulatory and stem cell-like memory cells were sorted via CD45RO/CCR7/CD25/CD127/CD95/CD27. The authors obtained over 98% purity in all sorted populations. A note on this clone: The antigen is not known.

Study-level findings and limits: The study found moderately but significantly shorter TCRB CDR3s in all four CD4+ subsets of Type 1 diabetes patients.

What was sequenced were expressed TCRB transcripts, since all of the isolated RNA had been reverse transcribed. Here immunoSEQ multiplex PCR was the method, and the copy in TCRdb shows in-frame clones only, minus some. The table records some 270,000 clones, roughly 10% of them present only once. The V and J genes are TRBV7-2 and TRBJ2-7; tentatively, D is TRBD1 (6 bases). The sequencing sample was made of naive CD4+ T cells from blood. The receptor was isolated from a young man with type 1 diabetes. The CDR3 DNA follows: TGTGCCAGCAGCTTGAACAGGGCTTACGAGCAGTACTTC. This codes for CASSLNRAYEQYF.